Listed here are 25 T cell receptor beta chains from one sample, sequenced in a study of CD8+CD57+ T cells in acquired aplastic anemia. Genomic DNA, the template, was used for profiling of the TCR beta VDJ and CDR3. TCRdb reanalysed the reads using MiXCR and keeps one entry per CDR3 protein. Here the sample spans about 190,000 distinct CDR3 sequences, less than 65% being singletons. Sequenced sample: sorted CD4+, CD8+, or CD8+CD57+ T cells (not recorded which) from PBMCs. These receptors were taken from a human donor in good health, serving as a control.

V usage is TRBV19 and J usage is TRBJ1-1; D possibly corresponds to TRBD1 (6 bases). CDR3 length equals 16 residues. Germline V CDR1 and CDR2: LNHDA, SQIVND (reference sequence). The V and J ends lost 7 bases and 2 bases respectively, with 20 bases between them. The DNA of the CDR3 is TGTGCCAGTACACGAACCTCAGGGGCGGGAAACACTGAAGCTTTCTTT. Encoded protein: CASTRTSGAGNTEAFF.

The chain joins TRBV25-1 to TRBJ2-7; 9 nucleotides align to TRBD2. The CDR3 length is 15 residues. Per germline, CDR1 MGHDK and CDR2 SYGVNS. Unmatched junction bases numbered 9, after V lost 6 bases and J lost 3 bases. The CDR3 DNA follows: TGTGCCAGCAGCCTATTGGGGCGGGGGGGCTACGAGCAGTACTTC. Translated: CASSLLGRGGYEQYF.

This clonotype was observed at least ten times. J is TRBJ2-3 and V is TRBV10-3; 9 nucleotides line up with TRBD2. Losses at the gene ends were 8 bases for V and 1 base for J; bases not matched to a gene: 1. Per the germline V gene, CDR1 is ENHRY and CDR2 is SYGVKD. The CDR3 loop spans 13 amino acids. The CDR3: CAIASGGTDTQYF. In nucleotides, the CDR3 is TGTGCCATCGCTAGCGGGGGCACAGATACGCAGTATTTT.

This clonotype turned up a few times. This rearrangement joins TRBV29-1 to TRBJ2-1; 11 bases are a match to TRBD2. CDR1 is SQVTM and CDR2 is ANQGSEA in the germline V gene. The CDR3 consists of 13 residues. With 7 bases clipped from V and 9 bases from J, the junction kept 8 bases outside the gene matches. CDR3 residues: CSGSGGEASEQFF. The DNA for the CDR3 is TGCAGCGGTAGCGGGGGGGAGGCCAGTGAGCAGTTCTTC.

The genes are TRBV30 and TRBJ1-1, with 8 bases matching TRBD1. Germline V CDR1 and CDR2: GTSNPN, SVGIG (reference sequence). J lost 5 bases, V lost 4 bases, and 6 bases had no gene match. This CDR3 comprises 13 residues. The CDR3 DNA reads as TGTGCCTGGACTCGGACAGGGAAGACTGAAGCTTTCTTT. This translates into CAWTRTGKTEAFF.

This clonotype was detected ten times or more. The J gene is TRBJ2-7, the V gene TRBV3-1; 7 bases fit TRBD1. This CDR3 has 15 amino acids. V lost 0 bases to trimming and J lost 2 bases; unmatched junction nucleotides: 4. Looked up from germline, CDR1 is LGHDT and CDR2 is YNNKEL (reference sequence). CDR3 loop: CASSQDPGGPYEQYF. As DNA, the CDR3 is TGTGCCAGCAGCCAAGATCCAGGGGGACCCTACGAGCAGTACTTC.

CDR3 residues: CATTSGIGRYSYEQYF. Written as DNA, the CDR3 is TGTGCCACCACCTCTGGAATAGGGCGGTACTCCTACGAGCAGTACTTC. This chain joins TRBV2 and TRBJ2-7; no definite D call. Germline CDR1 is SNHLY and CDR2 is FYNNEI. The CDR3 contains 16 residues. With 10 bases removed from V and 0 bases from J, the gap between germline ends came to 22 bases. The entire variable domain, with the rest obtained from reference TRBV2 and TRBJ2-7, is as follows: EPEVTQTPSHQVTQMGQEVILRCVPISNHLYFYWYRQILGQKVEFLVSFYNNEISEKSEIFDDQFSVERPDGSNFTLKIRSTKLEDSAMYFCATTSGIGRYSYEQYFGPGTRLTVT.

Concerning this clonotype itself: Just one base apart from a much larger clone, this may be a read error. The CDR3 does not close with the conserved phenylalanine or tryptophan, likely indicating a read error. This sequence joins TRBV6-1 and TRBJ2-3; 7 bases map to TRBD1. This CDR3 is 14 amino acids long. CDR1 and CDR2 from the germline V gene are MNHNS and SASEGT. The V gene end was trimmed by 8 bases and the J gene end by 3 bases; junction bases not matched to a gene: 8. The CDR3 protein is CASFEGARTDTQYS. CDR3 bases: TGTGCCAGCTTTGAGGGGGCGCGTACAGATACGCAGTATTCT.

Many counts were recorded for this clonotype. CDR3 nucleotide sequence: TGTGCCATCAATCTCCAGGGGGGGACTGAAGCTTTCTTT. As protein: CAINLQGGTEAFF. The chain links TRBV10-3 to TRBJ1-1; 7 bases map to TRBD1. Germline values: CDR1 ENHRY, CDR2 SYGVKD. Trimming at V came to 7 bases and at J to 5 bases, leaving 7 bases not matched to a gene. CDR3 length: 13 residues.

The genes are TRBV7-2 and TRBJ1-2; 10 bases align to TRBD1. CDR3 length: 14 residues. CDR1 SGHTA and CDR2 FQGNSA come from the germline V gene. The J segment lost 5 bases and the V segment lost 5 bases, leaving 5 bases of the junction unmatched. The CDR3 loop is CASSGGQGGYGYTF. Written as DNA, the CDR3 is TGTGCCAGCAGCGGAGGACAGGGGGGATATGGCTACACCTTC.

The CDR3 protein is CASSPNRYKGQGGYEQYF. The CDR3 DNA reads as TGTGCCAGTAGTCCTAACCGTTATAAGGGACAGGGCGGCTACGAGCAGTACTTC. V gene TRBV19 combines with J gene TRBJ2-7; TRBD1 agrees at 9 bases. Germline V gene sequence: CDR1 LNHDA, CDR2 SQIVND (reference sequence). V lost 5 bases to trimming and J lost 3 bases; unmatched junction nucleotides: 17. This CDR3 comprises 18 residues.

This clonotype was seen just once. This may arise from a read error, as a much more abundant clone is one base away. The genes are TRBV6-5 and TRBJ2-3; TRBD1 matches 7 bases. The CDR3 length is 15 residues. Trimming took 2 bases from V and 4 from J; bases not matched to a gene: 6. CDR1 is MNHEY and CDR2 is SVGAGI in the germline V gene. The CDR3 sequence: CASSYRQGVSDTQYF. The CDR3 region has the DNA TGTGCCAGCAGTTACCGACAGGGTGTTTCAGATACGCAGTATTTT.

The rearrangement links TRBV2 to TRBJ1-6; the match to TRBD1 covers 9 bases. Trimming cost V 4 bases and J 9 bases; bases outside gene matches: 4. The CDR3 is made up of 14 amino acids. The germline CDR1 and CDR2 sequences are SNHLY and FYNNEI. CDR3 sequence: CASSGGQGISPLHF. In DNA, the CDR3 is TGTGCCAGCAGTGGGGGACAGGGTATTTCACCCCTCCACTTT.

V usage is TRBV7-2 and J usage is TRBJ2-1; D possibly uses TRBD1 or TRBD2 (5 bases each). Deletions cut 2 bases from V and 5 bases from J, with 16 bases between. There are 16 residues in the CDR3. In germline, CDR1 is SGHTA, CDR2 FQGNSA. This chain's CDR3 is CASSLLQGPWDNEQFF. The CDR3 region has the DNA TGTGCCAGCAGCTTATTGCAGGGACCTTGGGACAATGAGCAGTTCTTC.

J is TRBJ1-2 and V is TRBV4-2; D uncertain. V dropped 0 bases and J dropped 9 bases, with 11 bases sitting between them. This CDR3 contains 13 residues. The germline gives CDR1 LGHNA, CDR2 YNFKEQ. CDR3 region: CASSQDSWRSYTF. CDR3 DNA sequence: TGTGCCAGCAGCCAAGATTCATGGCGAAGCTACACCTTC.

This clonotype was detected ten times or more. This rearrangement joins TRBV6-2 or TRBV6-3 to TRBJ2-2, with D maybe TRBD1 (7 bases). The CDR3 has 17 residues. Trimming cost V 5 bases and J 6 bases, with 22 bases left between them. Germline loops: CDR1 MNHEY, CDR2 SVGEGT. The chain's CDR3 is CASSTDQGGFYAGELFF. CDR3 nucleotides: TGTGCCAGCAGTACCGACCAGGGGGGTTTTTACGCCGGGGAGCTGTTTTTT.

The CDR3 reads CASSESMGALPYGYTF. The CDR3 nucleotides are TGCGCCAGCAGTGAGTCGATGGGTGCCCTGCCCTATGGCTACACCTTC. This sequence joins TRBV10-2 and TRBJ1-2; D is undetermined. The CDR3 length is 16 residues. V dropped 0 bases and J dropped 4 bases, with 15 bases sitting between them. Germline CDR1 reads WSHSY; CDR2 reads SAAADI.

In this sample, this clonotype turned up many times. CDR3 bases: TGTGCCAGCAGTACCCACGGTGACACGGATACGCAGTATTTT. Translating it yields CASSTHGDTDTQYF. The chain uses TRBV9 and TRBJ2-3; no clear D gene. The CDR3 contains 14 residues. The V end was cut by 5 bases, the J end by 6 bases, with 16 bases between. From germline, CDR1 is SGDLS and CDR2 YYNGEE. The full variable domain, rest sourced from reference TRBV9 and TRBJ2-3, is DSGVTQTPKHLITATGQRVTLRCSPRSGDLSVYWYQQSLDQGLQFLIQYYNGEERAKGNILERFSAQQFPDLHSELNLSSLELGDSALYFCASSTHGDTDTQYFGPGTRLTVL.

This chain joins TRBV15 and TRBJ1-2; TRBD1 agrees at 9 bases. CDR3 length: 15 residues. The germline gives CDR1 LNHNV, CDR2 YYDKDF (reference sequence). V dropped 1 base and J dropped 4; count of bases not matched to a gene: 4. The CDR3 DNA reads TGTGCCACCAGCAGAGCCGGGACAGGGACCTATGGCTACACCTTC. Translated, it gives CATSRAGTGTYGYTF.

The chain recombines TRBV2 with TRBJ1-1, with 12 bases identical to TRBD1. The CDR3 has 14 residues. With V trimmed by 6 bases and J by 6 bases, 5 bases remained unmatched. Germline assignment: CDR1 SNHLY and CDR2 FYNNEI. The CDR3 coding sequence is TGTGCCAGCAGGGTGGGACAGGGGGCTGCTGAAGCTTTCTTT. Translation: CASRVGQGAAEAFF. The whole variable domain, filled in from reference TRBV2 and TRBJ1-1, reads EPEVTQTPSHQVTQMGQEVILRCVPISNHLYFYWYRQILGQKVEFLVSFYNNEISEKSEIFDDQFSVERPDGSNFTLKIRSTKLEDSAMYFCASRVGQGAAEAFFGQGTRLTVV.

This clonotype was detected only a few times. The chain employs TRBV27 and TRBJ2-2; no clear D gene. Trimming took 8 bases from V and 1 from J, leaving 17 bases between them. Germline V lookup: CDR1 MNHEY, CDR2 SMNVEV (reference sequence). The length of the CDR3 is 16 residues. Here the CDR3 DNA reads TGTGCCAGCCTTCCGCACCTCTCAGGGAACACCGGGGAGCTGTTTTTT. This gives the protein CASLPHLSGNTGELFF.

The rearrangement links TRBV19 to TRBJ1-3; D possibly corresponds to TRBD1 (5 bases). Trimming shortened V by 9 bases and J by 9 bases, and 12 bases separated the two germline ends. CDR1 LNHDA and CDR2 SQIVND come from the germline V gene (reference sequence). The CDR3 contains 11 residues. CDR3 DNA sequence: TGTGCCAGGGGACCAGATCCCACCATATATTTT. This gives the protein CARGPDPTIYF.

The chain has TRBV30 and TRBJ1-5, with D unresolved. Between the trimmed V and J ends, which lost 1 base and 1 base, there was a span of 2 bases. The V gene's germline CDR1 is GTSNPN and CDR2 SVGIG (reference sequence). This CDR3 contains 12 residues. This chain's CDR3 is CAWSGSNQPQHF. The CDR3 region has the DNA TGTGCCTGGAGTGGCAGCAATCAGCCCCAGCATTTT.

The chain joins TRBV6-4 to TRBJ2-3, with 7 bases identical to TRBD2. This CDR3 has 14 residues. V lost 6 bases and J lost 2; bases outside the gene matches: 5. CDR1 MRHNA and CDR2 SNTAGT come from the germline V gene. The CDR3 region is CASRAGRATDTQYF. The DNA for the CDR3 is TGTGCCAGCAGAGCGGGAAGGGCCACAGATACGCAGTATTTT.

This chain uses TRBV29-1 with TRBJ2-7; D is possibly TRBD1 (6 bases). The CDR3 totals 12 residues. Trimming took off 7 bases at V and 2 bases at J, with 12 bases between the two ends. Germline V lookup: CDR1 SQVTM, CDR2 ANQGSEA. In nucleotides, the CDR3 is TGCAGCGCTCGGGACACAACCTACGAGCAGTACTTC. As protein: CSARDTTYEQYF.